These T cell receptor beta chains were read from a single sample in a study of T-cell reconstitution after alpha-beta-depleted transplantation in children. MiXCR, applied by TCRdb to the PCR reads, yields one record per CDR3 protein. The table includes fewer than 750,000 distinct CDR3 sequences, 27% detected once. This material consisted of PBMCs, taken before TCRalphabeta/CD19-depleted stem cell transplant. The receptor set was obtained from a boy younger than two with Wiskott-Aldrich syndrome, due to receive a stem cell transplant. CDR3s include the opening cysteine and the closing phenylalanine or tryptophan. Fields, in order: clone size, V gene, CDR3 protein. The size field is filled for only some rows; it gives once, few, many or a size class.

abundance: few
v_gene: TRBV20-1
CDR3aa: CSAEPGAYNEQFF

abundance: NA
v_gene: TRBV9
CDR3aa: CASSPSRGQGPEAFF

abundance: NA
v_gene: TRBV5-1
CDR3aa: CASSLAGGSSGADTQYF

abundance: NA
v_gene: TRBV25-1
CDR3aa: CASSIRRVSPHEQYF

abundance: NA
v_gene: TRBV7-6
CDR3aa: CASSLVGVDTGELFF

abundance: NA
v_gene: TRBV19
CDR3aa: CASSITSGTYNEQFF

abundance: few
v_gene: TRBV5-1
CDR3aa: CASSLEQGTEAFF

abundance: few
v_gene: TRBV29-1
CDR3aa: CSGTTGENTEAFF

abundance: NA
v_gene: TRBV24-1
CDR3aa: CATSSGQGGYNEQFF

abundance: NA
v_gene: TRBV29-1
CDR3aa: CSGRIRDRGGKLFF

abundance: NA
v_gene: TRBV18
CDR3aa: CASSPRQGAHEQYF

abundance: few
v_gene: TRBV4-2
CDR3aa: CASSQDSGQSTDTQYF

abundance: few
v_gene: TRBV5-1
CDR3aa: CASSAMGRGPSYEQYF

abundance: few
v_gene: TRBV5-1
CDR3aa: CATRQRPSTDTQYF

abundance: few
v_gene: TRBV9
CDR3aa: CASSVAGTLYNEQFF

abundance: NA
v_gene: TRBV24-1
CDR3aa: CATGGQNYEQYF

abundance: few
v_gene: TRBV20-1
CDR3aa: CSARKGQGITQPQHF

abundance: NA
v_gene: TRBV29-1
CDR3aa: CSVALAFQETQYF

abundance: few
v_gene: TRBV5-1
CDR3aa: CASSPGTPTQFF

abundance: few
v_gene: TRBV12-3/TRBV12-4
CDR3aa: CASSLPKQPQHF

abundance: NA
v_gene: TRBV7-9
CDR3aa: CASSLRRTSPAFF

abundance: few
v_gene: TRBV27
CDR3aa: CASSLLGGGQPQHF

abundance: few
v_gene: TRBV5-6
CDR3aa: CASSGTGRGQETQYF

abundance: few
v_gene: TRBV11-2
CDR3aa: CASSPNRGSSYSPVYNEQFF

abundance: NA
v_gene: TRBV10-3
CDR3aa: CAITTDRGGGNEQFF

abundance: NA
v_gene: TRBV5-1
CDR3aa: CASSSLAGGPNNEQFF

abundance: NA
v_gene: TRBV9
CDR3aa: CASSVSSSGSMDTQYF

abundance: NA
v_gene: TRBV20-1
CDR3aa: CSASTGVADTQYF

abundance: few
v_gene: TRBV20-1
CDR3aa: CSARSVWGSSYNEQFF

abundance: NA
v_gene: TRBV5-1
CDR3aa: CATKTSGNADTQYF

abundance: NA
v_gene: TRBV7-8
CDR3aa: CASSLLGDGNSPLHF

abundance: NA
v_gene: TRBV14
CDR3aa: CASSRLTGGEETQYF

abundance: NA
v_gene: TRBV5-1
CDR3aa: CASSFGLAGGRGTDTQYF

abundance: few
v_gene: TRBV12-3/TRBV12-4
CDR3aa: CASTYRALNTGELFF

abundance: NA
v_gene: TRBV12-3/TRBV12-4
CDR3aa: CASGGLADTQYF

abundance: NA
v_gene: TRBV6-5
CDR3aa: CASSYSLGRIGTDTQYF

abundance: once
v_gene: TRBV5-1
CDR3aa: CASRPVAGAGKTQYF

abundance: few
v_gene: TRBV5-5
CDR3aa: CASSLMQLQETQYF

abundance: NA
v_gene: TRBV28
CDR3aa: CASRLATHKRGNSYEQYF

abundance: once
v_gene: TRBV6-9
CDR3aa: CASSPTPGLAGGSTDTQYF

abundance: NA
v_gene: TRBV20-1
CDR3aa: CSARDRGQGGTGELFF

abundance: NA
v_gene: TRBV5-1
CDR3aa: CASSLYYQQYF

abundance: few
v_gene: TRBV28
CDR3aa: CASSTQDRPYEQYF

abundance: NA
v_gene: TRBV7-8
CDR3aa: CASSQGKNIQYF

abundance: NA
v_gene: TRBV7-2
CDR3aa: CASSKTGLGPYEQYF